This T cell receptor beta chain stems from a study of T cells after yellow fever vaccination. Study overall: It was SMART-Seq v4 Ultra Low Input that prepared the fractions with low cell numbers.

Each CDR3 protein gets one entry after TCRdb re-called the 5' RACE reads with MiXCR. The data contain a few hundred thousand distinct CDR3 sequences, about 7.8% of them singletons. The receptor was derived from a man younger than 30 who received the YFV17D yellow fever vaccine. Source: PBMCs, taken approximately 40 days after the first yellow fever vaccination.

The CDR3 loop is CASEANTEAFF. The CDR3 DNA reads TGTGCCAGTGAGGCGAACACTGAAGCTTTCTTT. The chain couples TRBV19 to TRBJ1-1, with D unclear. Looked up from germline, CDR1 is LNHDA and CDR2 is SQIVND (reference sequence). The CDR3 runs to 11 residues. Between the trimmed V and J ends, which lost 8 bases and 1 base, there was a span of 5 bases.